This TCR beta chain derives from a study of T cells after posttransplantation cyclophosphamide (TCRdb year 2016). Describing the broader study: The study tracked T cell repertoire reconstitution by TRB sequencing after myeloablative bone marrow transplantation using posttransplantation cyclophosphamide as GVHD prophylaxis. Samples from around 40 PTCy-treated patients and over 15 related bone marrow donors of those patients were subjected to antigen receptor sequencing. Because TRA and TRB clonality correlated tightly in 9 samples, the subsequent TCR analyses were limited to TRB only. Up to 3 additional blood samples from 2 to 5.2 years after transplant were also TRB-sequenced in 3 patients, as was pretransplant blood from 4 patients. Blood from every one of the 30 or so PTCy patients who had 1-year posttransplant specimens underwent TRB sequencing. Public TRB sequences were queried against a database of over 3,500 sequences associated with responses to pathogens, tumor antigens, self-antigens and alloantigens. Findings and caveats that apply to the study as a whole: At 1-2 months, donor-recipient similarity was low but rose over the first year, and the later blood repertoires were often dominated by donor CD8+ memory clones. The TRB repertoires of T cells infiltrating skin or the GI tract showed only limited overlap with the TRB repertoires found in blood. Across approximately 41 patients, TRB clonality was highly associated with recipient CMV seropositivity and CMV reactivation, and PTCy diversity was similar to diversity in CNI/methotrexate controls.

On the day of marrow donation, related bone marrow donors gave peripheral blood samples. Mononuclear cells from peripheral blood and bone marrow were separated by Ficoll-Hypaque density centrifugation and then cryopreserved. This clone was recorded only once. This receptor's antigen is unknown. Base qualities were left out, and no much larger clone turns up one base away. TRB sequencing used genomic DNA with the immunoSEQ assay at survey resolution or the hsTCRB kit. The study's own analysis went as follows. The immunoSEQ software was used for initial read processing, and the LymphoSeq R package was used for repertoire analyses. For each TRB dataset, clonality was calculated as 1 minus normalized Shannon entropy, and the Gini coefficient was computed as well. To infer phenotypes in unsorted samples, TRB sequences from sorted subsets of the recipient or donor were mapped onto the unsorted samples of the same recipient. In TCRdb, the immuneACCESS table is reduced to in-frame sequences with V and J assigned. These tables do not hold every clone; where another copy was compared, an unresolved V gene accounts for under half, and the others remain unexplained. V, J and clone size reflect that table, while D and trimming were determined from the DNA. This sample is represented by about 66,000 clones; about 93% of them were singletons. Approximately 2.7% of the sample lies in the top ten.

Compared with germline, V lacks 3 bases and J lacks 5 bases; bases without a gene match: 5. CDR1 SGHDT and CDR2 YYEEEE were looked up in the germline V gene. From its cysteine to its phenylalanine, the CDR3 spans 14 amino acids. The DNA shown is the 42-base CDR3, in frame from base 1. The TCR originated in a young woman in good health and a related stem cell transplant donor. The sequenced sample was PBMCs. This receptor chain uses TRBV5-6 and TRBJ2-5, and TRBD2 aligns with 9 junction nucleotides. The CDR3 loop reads CASSWGAGGETQYF. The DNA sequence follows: TGTGCCAGCAGCTGGGGCGCGGGGGGGGAGACCCAGTACTTC. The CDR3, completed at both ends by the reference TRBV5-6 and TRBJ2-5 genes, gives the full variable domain DAGVTQSPTHLIKTRGQQVTLRCSPKSGHDTVSWYQQALGQGPQFIFQYYEEEERQRGNFPDRFSGHQFPNYSSELNVNALLLGDSALYLCASSWGAGGETQYFGPGTRLLVL.